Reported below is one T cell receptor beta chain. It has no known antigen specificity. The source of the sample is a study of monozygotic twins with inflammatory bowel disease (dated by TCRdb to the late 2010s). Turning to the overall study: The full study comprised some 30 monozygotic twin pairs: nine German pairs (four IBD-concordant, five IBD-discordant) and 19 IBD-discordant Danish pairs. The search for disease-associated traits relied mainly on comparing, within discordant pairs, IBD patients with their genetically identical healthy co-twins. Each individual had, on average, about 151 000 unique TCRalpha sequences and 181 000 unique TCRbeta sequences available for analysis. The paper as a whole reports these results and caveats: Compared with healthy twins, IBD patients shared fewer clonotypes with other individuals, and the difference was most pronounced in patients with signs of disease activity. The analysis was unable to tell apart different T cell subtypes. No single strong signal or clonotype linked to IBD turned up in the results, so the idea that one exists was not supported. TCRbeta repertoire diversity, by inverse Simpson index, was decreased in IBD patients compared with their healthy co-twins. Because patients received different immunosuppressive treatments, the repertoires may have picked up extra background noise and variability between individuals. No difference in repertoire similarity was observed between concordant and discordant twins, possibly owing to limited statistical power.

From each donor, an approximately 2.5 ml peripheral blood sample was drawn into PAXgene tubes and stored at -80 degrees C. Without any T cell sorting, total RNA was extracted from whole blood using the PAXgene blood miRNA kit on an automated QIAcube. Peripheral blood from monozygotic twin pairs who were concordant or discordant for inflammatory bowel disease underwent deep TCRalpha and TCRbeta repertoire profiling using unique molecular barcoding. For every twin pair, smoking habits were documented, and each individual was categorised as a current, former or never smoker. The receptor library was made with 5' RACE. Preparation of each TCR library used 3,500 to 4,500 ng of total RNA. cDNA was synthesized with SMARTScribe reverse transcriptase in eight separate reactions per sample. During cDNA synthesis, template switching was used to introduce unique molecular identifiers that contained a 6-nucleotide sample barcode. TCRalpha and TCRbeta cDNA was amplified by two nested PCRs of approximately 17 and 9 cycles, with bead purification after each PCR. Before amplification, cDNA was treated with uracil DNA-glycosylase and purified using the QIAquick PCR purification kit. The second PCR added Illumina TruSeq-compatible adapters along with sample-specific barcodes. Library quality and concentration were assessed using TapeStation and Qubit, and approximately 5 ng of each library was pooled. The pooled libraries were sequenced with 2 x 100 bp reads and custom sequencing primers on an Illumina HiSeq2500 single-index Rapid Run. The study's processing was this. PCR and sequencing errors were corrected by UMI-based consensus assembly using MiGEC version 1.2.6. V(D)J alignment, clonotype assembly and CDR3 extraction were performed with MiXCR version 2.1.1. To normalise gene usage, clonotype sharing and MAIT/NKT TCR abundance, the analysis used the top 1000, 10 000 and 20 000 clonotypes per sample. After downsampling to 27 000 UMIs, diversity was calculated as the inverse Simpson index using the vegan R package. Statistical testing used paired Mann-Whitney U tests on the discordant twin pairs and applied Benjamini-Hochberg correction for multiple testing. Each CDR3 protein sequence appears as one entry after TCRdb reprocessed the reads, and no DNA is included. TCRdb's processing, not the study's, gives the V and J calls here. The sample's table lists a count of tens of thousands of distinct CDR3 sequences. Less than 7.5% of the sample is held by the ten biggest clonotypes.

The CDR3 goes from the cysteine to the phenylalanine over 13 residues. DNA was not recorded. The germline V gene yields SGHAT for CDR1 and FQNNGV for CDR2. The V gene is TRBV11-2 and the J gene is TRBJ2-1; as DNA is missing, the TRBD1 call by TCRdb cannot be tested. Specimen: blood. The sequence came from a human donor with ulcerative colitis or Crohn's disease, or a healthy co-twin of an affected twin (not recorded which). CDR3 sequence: CASSNQGGGEQFF.